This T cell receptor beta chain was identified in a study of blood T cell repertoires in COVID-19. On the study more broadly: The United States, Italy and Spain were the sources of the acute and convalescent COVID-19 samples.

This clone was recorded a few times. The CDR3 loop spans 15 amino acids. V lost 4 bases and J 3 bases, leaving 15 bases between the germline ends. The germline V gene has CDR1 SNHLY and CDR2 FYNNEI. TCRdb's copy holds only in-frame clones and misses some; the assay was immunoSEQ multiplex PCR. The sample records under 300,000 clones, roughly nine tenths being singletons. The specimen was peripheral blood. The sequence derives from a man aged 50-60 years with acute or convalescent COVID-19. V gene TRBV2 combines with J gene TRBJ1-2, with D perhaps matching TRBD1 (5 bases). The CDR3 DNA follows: TGTGCCAGCAGTGGTGGGCAGGGAGGCGACTATGGCTACACCTTC. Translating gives CASSGGQGGDYGYTF.